This entry lists 30 T cell receptor beta chains sequenced from one sample in a study of cytomegalovirus exposure and HLA in healthy donors. Measured with immunoSEQ multiplex PCR; TCRdb has only the in-frame clones, and not every one. The table shows about 82,000 clones, with 85% to 95% occurring only once. The sample consisted of PBMCs. The source of these receptors is a woman younger than 30 in good health and CMV-seronegative.

The rearrangement uses TRBV5-6 and TRBJ1-4; no reliable D call. The CDR3 sequence is 14 residues long. Germline CDR1 reads SGHDT; CDR2 reads YYEEEE. V lost 6 bases to trimming and J lost 8 bases, with 17 bases between them. The CDR3 DNA reads TGTGCCAGCACCCGCAGTACCCTCGGGGAAAAACTGTTTTTT. It is translated as CASTRSTLGEKLFF.

The chain combines TRBV19 with TRBJ2-7, with a tentative D call TRBD2 (6 bases). Trimming took 6 bases from V and 0 from J, leaving 15 bases between them. This CDR3 has 15 residues. The germline CDR1 and CDR2 sequences are LNHDA and SQIVND (reference sequence). The CDR3 DNA is TGTGCCAGTAGGAGACGGGACGGGGGCTCCTACGAGCAGTACTTC. Translation gives CASRRRDGGSYEQYF.

The chain recombines TRBV6-5 with TRBJ1-2; a possible D gene is TRBD1 (6 bases). Per germline, CDR1 MNHEY and CDR2 SVGAGI. V was pared by 3 bases and J by 4 bases, with 12 bases between. This CDR3 has 14 amino acids. The CDR3 is CASSYGGAGYGYTF. CDR3 coding DNA: TGTGCCAGCAGTTATGGGGGCGCCGGCTATGGCTACACCTTC.

The rearrangement uses TRBV4-2 and TRBJ1-4; no firm D call. Looked up from germline, CDR1 is LGHNA and CDR2 is YNFKEQ. The CDR3 sequence is 15 residues long. The germline V and J ends were trimmed by 0 bases and 5 bases, with 10 bases remaining between them. The CDR3 here is CASSQEGYGNEKLFF. CDR3 nucleotide sequence: TGTGCCAGCAGCCAAGAAGGTTACGGGAATGAAAAACTGTTTTTT.

The chain couples TRBV5-1 to TRBJ1-2; a possible D gene is TRBD1 (5 bases). The CDR3 is made up of 14 amino acids. The germline gives CDR1 SGHRS, CDR2 YFSETQ. Trimming left V 3 bases short and J 6 bases short, with 15 bases between. The CDR3 here is CASSWEGRENGYTF. DNA for the CDR3: TGCGCCAGCAGCTGGGAGGGGAGGGAGAATGGCTACACCTTC. The full variable domain, completed using reference TRBV5-1 and TRBJ1-2, is KAGVTQTPRYLIKTRGQQVTLSCSPISGHRSVSWYQQTPGQGLQFLFEYFSETQRNKGNFPGRFSGRQFSNSRSEMNVSTLELGDSALYLCASSWEGRENGYTFGSGTRLTVV.

In DNA, the CDR3 is TGTGCCAGCAGTCTTGGGACTAGCGAAAGAGGAGATACGCAGTATTTT. It yields the protein CASSLGTSERGDTQYF. The chain has TRBV27 and TRBJ2-3; TRBD2 matches 10 bases. With V trimmed by 5 bases and J by 5 bases, 10 bases remained unmatched. Germline V CDR1 and CDR2: MNHEY, SMNVEV (reference sequence). CDR3 size: 16 residues.

The J gene is TRBJ2-1, the V gene TRBV6-5; possible D gene TRBD1, 6 bases. Trimming shortened V by 6 bases and J by 4 bases, and 13 bases separated the two germline ends. Looked up from germline, CDR1 is MNHEY and CDR2 is SVGAGI. The CDR3 contains 14 residues. The CDR3 sequence is CASRRGHTYNEQFF. CDR3 sequence (DNA): TGTGCCAGCAGGAGGGGACATACGTACAATGAGCAGTTCTTC.

The chain joins TRBV9 to TRBJ2-7; 8 bases agree with TRBD2. The CDR3 runs 15 residues. The V gene's germline CDR1 is SGDLS and CDR2 YYNGEE. With 5 bases clipped from V and 4 bases from J, the junction kept 11 bases outside the gene matches. The CDR3 coding sequence is TGTGCCAGCAGTGAATCGGGACTAGTCGGTTACGAGCAGTACTTC. Protein sequence: CASSESGLVGYEQYF.

The V and J genes are TRBV2 and TRBJ1-4, with 9 bases matching TRBD1. The junction had 12 bases not matched to a gene; V was cut back by 9 bases and J by 7 bases. The CDR3 runs 15 residues. CDR1 and CDR2 from the germline V gene are SNHLY and FYNNEI. The CDR3 here is CARSETGGLREKLFF. The CDR3 bases are TGTGCCAGGTCAGAGACAGGGGGTCTCCGTGAAAAACTGTTTTTT.

The chain joins TRBV4-1 to TRBJ1-1, with D hard to call. The germline V and J ends were trimmed by 4 bases and 3 bases, with 9 bases remaining between them. In germline, CDR1 is MGHRA, CDR2 YSYEKL. CDR3 length: 13 residues. CDR3 in amino acids: CASSPQRDTEAFF. CDR3 nucleotides: TGCGCCAGCAGCCCTCAACGAGACACTGAAGCTTTCTTT.

The gene calls are TRBV11-3 and TRBJ2-1; 11 bases are a match to TRBD1. The CDR3 contains 16 residues. Germline trimming cut 0 bases from V and 4 bases from J; bases unmatched to any gene: 2. Per germline, CDR1 SGHNT and CDR2 YENEEA. The CDR3 DNA reads as TGTGCCAGCAGCTTAGAAGGGACAGGGGGTTACAATGAGCAGTTCTTC. This sequence encodes CASSLEGTGGYNEQFF.

The V and J genes are TRBV27 and TRBJ1-5; possible D gene TRBD1, 5 bases. The V gene's germline CDR1 is MNHEY and CDR2 SMNVEV (reference sequence). This CDR3 spans 15 amino acids. V lost 5 bases and J 2 bases, leaving 13 bases between the germline ends. The DNA for the CDR3 is TGTGCCAGCAGTCTCACAGGCGAGGGCAATCAGCCCCAGCATTTT. Its translation is CASSLTGEGNQPQHF.

This clone was seen once. In DNA form, the CDR3 reads TGTGCCAGCAGCTCAACGTCGGGTTACAATGAGCAGTTCTTC. It yields the protein CASSSTSGYNEQFF. J is TRBJ2-1 and V is TRBV11-3; D is ambiguous. This CDR3 has 14 residues. Trimming removed 4 bases at V and 4 bases at J, with 11 bases between. Germline-derived CDR1 and CDR2 are SGHNT and YENEEA.

The rearrangement joins TRBV9 to TRBJ2-2; TRBD1 agrees at 8 bases. The germline V gene has CDR1 SGDLS and CDR2 YYNGEE. The CDR3 sequence is 16 residues long. The ends lost 4 bases at V and 4 bases at J; junction bases unmatched: 9. This chain's CDR3 is CASSPPTGAGTGELFF. The CDR3, as DNA: TGTGCCAGCAGCCCCCCGACAGGGGCGGGCACCGGGGAGCTGTTTTTT.

The J gene is TRBJ2-6, the V gene TRBV28; D call uncertain. Trimming removed 3 bases from V and 12 bases from J, with 9 bases in between. Germline V lookup: CDR1 MDHEN, CDR2 SYDVKM. The CDR3 contains 12 residues. The CDR3 nucleotides read TGTGCCAGCAGTTTCCGTGGTAGCGTCCTGACTTTC. Translation: CASSFRGSVLTF.

The chain combines TRBV18 with TRBJ1-5; TRBD1 matches 7 bases. Germline V gene sequence: CDR1 KGHSH, CDR2 LQKENI. Unmatched junction bases numbered 2, after V lost 0 bases and J lost 0 bases. The CDR3 consists of 16 residues. CDR3: CASSPPGQNSNQPQHF. The CDR3 DNA reads as TGTGCCAGCTCACCACCGGGACAGAATAGCAATCAGCCCCAGCATTTT.

Points on this clone: A read error may produce the germline difference seen at one junction end. This sequence joins TRBV7-2 and TRBJ2-3; the match to TRBD2 covers 8 bases. This CDR3 is built from 14 residues. The V gene's germline CDR1 is SGHTA and CDR2 FQGNSA. In DNA, the CDR3 is TGTGCCAGCCGCTTCGGGGGGGCAGGGGATACGCAGTATTTT. It yields the protein CASRFGGAGDTQYF.

V and J are TRBV6-6 and TRBJ2-4, with no clear D. Trimming cost V 7 bases and J 0 bases, with 13 bases left between them. The germline V gene encodes CDR1 MNHNY and CDR2 SVGAGI (reference sequence). The CDR3 totals 15 residues. Here the CDR3 reads CASIGLTLAKNIQYF. The DNA of the CDR3 is TGTGCCAGCATCGGTTTAACCCTAGCCAAAAACATTCAGTACTTC.

Worth noting for this clone: The junction departs from germline at one end; a sequencing error may be responsible. The J gene is TRBJ2-2, the V gene TRBV6-6; 10 nucleotides match TRBD2. Germline assignment: CDR1 MNHNY and CDR2 SVGAGI (reference sequence). The CDR3 loop spans 14 amino acids. The chain's CDR3 is CAGSFLAGERELFF. DNA for the CDR3: TGTGCCGGCAGTTTCCTAGCGGGGGAAAGGGAGCTGTTTTTT.

The chain carries TRBV5-8 and TRBJ2-1; 11 bases line up with TRBD2. Germline V gene data show CDR1 as SGHTS and CDR2 as YDEGEE. This CDR3 has 17 residues. Trimming cost V 5 bases and J 4 bases; bases outside gene matches: 11. The CDR3 DNA sequence: TGTGCCAGCAGTGACCCCCGTACTAGCGGGGGTTACAATGAGCAGTTCTTC. Translating it yields CASSDPRTSGGYNEQFF.

V and J are TRBV11-2 and TRBJ1-1, with D unclear. CDR3 length equals 13 residues. Trimming cost V 1 base and J 5 bases, with 8 bases left between them. Per germline, CDR1 SGHAT and CDR2 FQNNGV. In DNA, the CDR3 is TGTGCCAGCAGCTTAGTACAGCCTACTGAAGCTTTCTTT. It yields the protein CASSLVQPTEAFF.

The V gene is TRBV7-9, the J gene TRBJ2-5; D is ambiguous. Germline CDR1 reads SEHNR; CDR2 reads FQNEAQ (reference sequence). This CDR3 is 12 amino acids long. V shed 4 bases and J shed 1 base, with 4 bases lying between them. Here the CDR3 reads CASSSSQETQYF. DNA for the CDR3: TGTGCCAGCAGCTCGTCCCAAGAGACCCAGTACTTC.

The rearrangement links TRBV5-6 to TRBJ2-7, with D unclear. V dropped 6 bases and J dropped 0 bases, with 7 bases sitting between them. Per the germline V gene, CDR1 is SGHDT and CDR2 is YYEEEE. This CDR3 spans 12 amino acids. The CDR3 nucleotides are TGTGCCAGCAACCGAGGCTCCTACGAGCAGTACTTC. It yields the protein CASNRGSYEQYF.

The chain employs TRBV5-5 and TRBJ2-7; D is perhaps TRBD1 (6 bases). CDR1 and CDR2 (germline): SGHKS, YYEKEE (reference sequence). Trimming removed 0 bases from V and 3 bases from J, with 10 bases in between. The CDR3 loop spans 14 amino acids. The CDR3 DNA reads as TGTGCCAGCAGCTTGGGGCAGGGGAGCTACGAGCAGTACTTC. Protein: CASSLGQGSYEQYF.

The CDR3 reads CASSPGSFYGYTF. CDR3 coding DNA: TGTGCCAGCTCACCCGGGTCGTTCTATGGCTACACCTTC. The chain has TRBV18 and TRBJ1-2; D gene unclear. Germline CDR1 KGHSH, CDR2 LQKENI. The CDR3 runs to 13 residues. Deletions cut 3 bases from V and 4 bases from J, with 9 bases between. Drawing the rest from reference TRBV18 and TRBJ1-2, the complete variable domain is NAGVMQNPRHLVRRRGQEARLRCSPMKGHSHVYWYRQLPEEGLKFMVYLQKENIIDESGMPKERFSAEFPKEGPSILRIQQVVRGDSAAYFCASSPGSFYGYTFGSGTRLTVV.

This chain links TRBV11-3 with TRBJ2-7; D remains ambiguous. CDR3 length: 13 residues. V was pared by 1 base and J by 4 bases, with 8 bases between. The germline gives CDR1 SGHNT, CDR2 YENEEA. The DNA for the CDR3 is TGTGCCAGCAGCTTAGGGGCAAGATACGAGCAGTACTTC. It translates to CASSLGARYEQYF.

The chain links TRBV6-5 to TRBJ1-3; D uncertain. The CDR3 is 15 residues long. Trimming took off 5 bases at V and 1 base at J, with 12 bases between the two ends. CDR1 MNHEY and CDR2 SVGAGI come from the germline V gene. CDR3 sequence: CASSPPGGSGNTIYF. The CDR3 nucleotides are TGTGCCAGCAGTCCCCCCGGAGGATCTGGAAACACCATATATTTT.

The chain uses TRBV7-7 and TRBJ2-3; 11 positions match TRBD1. The CDR3 is 15 amino acids. Looked up from germline, CDR1 is SSHAT and CDR2 is FNYEAQ (reference sequence). Germline trimming cut 4 bases from V and 5 bases from J; bases unmatched to any gene: 5. The CDR3 is CASSWRDRGVDTQYF. As DNA, the CDR3 is TGTGCCAGCAGCTGGCGGGACAGGGGGGTAGATACGCAGTATTTT. The full variable domain, rest sourced from reference TRBV7-7 and TRBJ2-3, is GAGVSQSPRYKVTKRGQDVTLRCDPISSHATLYWYQQALGQGPEFLTYFNYEAQPDKSGLPSDRFSAERPEGSISTLTIQRTEQRDSAMYRCASSWRDRGVDTQYFGPGTRLTVL.

The chain is built from TRBV4-1 and TRBJ2-7; 8 bases are shared with TRBD1. CDR1 is MGHRA, CDR2 YSYEKL, per germline. J was trimmed by 7 bases and V by 4 bases; bases with no gene match: 0. The length of the CDR3 is 11 residues. CDR3 region: CASSRQGEQYF. The CDR3 DNA reads TGCGCCAGCAGCCGACAGGGGGAGCAGTACTTC.

The chain combines TRBV11-2 with TRBJ2-2; the match to TRBD1 covers 8 bases. CDR1 and CDR2 from the germline V gene are SGHAT and FQNNGV. J was trimmed by 7 bases and V by 4 bases; bases with no gene match: 8. The CDR3 has 15 amino acids. CDR3 in DNA: TGTGCCAGCAGCTCCACAGGGGGTAATCGCGGGGAGCTGTTTTTT. Translation gives CASSSTGGNRGELFF.